The present T cell receptor (beta chain) was sequenced within a study of technical replicates of blood from a handful of donors. Sequenced by immunoSEQ multiplex PCR; TCRdb stores in-frame clones only, minus some. The data contain more than 65,000 clones, about 97% of them singletons. The CDR3 spans 13 residues. Germline V gene lookup returns CDR1 LNHDA and CDR2 SQIVND (reference sequence). The V end was cut by 5 bases, the J end by 4 bases, with 8 bases between. The chain joins TRBV19 to TRBJ2-2; D may be TRBD1 (5 bases). This TCR derives from a human donor in good health. Sequencing was carried out using T cells isolated from PBMCs. For the CDR3, the DNA is TGTGCCAGTAGTGGTCAGGGCACCGGGGAGCTGTTTTTT. Amino acid sequence: CASSGQGTGELFF. The entire variable domain, with the rest obtained from reference TRBV19 and TRBJ2-2, is as follows: DGGITQSPKYLFRKEGQNVTLSCEQNLNHDAMYWYRQDPGQGLRLIYYSQIVNDFQKGDIAEGYSVSREKKESFPLTVTSAQKNPTAFYLCASSGQGTGELFFGEGSRLTVL.